This entry features one TCR beta chain sequence. Its specificity is not known. This specimen comes from a study of cytomegalovirus exposure and HLA in healthy donors. The PCR used 60 Vbeta and 13 Jbeta primers. Measured with immunoSEQ multiplex PCR; TCRdb has only the in-frame clones, and not every one. The sample has under 150,000 clones, roughly 84% seen once. Study observations and caveats: Accurate HLA-A and HLA-B prediction from TCR beta sequences was reported for most subjects. For most TCR beta V segments, an earlier analysis put the productive rate at about 90% or about 30% of the time. An assumption of roughly uniform sequencing depth across donors underlay the presence/absence analyses.

Germline CDR1 and CDR2: SQVTM and ANQGSEA. The CDR3 is 12 residues long. V dropped 8 bases and J dropped 4; count of bases not matched to a gene: 7. The chain uses TRBV29-1 and TRBJ1-2; 7 positions match TRBD1. The source is a man aged 50 or older in good health and CMV-seronegative. The sequenced material came from PBMCs. This CDR3 reads CSTGQPTYGYTF. The CDR3 DNA follows: TGCAGCACGGGACAGCCTACCTATGGCTACACCTTC.